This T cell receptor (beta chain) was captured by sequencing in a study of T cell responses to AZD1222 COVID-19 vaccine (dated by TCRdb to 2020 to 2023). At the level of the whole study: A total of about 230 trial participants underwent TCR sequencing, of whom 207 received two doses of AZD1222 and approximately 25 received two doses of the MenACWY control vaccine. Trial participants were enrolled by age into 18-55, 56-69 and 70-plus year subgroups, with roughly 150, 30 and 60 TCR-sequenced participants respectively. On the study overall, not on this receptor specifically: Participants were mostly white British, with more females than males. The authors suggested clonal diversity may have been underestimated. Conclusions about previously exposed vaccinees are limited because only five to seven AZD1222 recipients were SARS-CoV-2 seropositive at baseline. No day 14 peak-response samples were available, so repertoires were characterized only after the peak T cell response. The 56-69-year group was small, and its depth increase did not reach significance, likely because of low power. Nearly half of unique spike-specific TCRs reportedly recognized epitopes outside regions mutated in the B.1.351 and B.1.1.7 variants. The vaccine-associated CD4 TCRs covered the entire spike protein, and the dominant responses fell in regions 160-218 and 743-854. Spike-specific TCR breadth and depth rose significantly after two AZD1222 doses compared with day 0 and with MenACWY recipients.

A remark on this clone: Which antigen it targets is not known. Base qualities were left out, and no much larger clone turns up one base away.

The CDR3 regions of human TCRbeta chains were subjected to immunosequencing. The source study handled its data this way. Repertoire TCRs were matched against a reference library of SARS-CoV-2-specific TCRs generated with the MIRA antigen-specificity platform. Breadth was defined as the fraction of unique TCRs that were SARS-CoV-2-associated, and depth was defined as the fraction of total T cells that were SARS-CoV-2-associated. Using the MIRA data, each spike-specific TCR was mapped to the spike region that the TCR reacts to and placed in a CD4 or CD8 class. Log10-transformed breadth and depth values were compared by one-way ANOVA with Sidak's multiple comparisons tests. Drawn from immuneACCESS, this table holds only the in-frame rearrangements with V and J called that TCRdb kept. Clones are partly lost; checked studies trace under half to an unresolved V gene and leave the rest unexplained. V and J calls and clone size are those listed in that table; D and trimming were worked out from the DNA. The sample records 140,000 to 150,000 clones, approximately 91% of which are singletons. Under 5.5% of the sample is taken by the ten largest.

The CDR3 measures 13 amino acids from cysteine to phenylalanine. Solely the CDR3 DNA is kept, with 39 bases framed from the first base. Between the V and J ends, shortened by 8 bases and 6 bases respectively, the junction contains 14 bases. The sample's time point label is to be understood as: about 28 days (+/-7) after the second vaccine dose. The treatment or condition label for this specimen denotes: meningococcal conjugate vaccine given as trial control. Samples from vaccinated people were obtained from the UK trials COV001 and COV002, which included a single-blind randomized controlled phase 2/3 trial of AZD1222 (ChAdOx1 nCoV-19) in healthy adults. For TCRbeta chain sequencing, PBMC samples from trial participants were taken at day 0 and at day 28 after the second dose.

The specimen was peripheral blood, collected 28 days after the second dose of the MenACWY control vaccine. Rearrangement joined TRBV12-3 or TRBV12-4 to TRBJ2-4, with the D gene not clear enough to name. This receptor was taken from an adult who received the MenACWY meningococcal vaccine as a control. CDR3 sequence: CASRSLEPNIQYF. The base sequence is TGTGCCAGCCGCTCCCTTGAACCAAACATTCAGTACTTC.